The entry below describes one T cell receptor beta chain. The antigen remains undetermined. Ipilimumab-mediated CTLA-4 blockade plus focal radiation was given to patients having chemo-refractory metastatic non-small-cell lung cancer. The data stem from a study of radiotherapy plus CTLA-4 blockade in lung cancer. Study overall: Patients showed objective responses in under 20% of cases, and disease control was achieved by roughly 30%.

Broader study findings: Peripheral blood showed expansion of tumor-derived TCR clones after radiotherapy and ipilimumab. How blood T cell clones changed early, along with interferon-beta, reportedly forecast response best.

The table came from immunoSEQ multiplex PCR; TCRdb's copy has only in-frame clones and leaves some out. This table holds 45,000 to 55,000 clones, about 72% found once. Looked up from germline, CDR1 is SGHKS and CDR2 is YYEKEE (reference sequence). The CDR3 is made up of 15 amino acids. Trimming stripped 4 bases from V and 6 bases from J, with 16 bases between. V gene TRBV5-5 combines with J gene TRBJ1-4; weak D call: TRBD1 (5 bases). The material was peripheral blood, obtained from a patient treated with radiotherapy plus ipilimumab. The source of this sequence is a human donor with non-small cell lung cancer who had stable disease on radiotherapy plus ipilimumab. The CDR3 DNA reads TGTGCCAGCAGCCCGACCGGGGCAGGGTATGAAAAACTGTTTTTT. It translates to CASSPTGAGYEKLFF.